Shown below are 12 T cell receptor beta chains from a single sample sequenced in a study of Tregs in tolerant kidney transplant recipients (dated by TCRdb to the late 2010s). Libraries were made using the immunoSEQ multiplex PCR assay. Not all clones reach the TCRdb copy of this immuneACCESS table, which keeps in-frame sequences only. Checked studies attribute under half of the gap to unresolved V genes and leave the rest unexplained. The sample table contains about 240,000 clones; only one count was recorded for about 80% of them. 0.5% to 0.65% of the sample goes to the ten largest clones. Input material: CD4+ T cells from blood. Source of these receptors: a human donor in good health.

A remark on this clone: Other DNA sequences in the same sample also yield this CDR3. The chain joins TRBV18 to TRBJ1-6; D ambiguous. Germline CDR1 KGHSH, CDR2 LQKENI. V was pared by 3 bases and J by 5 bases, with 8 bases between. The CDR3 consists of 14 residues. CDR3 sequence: CASSPSTDNSPLHF. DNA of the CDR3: TGTGCCAGCTCACCGTCCACTGATAATTCACCCCTCCACTTT.

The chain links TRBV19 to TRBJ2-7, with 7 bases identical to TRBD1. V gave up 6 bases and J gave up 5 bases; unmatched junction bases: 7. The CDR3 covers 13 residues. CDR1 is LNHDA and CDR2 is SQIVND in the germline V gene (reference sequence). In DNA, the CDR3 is TGTGCCAGTAGAGATACAGGGGACAACGAGCAGTACTTC. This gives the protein CASRDTGDNEQYF.

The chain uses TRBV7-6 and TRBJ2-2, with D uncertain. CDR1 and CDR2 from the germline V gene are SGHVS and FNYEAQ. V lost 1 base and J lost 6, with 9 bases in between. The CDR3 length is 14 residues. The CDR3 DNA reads TGTGCCAGCAGCTTAGTTCACGGAGCCGGGGAGCTGTTTTTT. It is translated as CASSLVHGAGELFF. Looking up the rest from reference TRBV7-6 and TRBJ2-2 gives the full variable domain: GAGVSQSPRYKVTKRGQDVALRCDPISGHVSLYWYRQALGQGPEFLTYFNYEAQQDKSGLPNDRFSAERPEGSISTLTIQRTEQRDSAMYRCASSLVHGAGELFFGEGSRLTVL.

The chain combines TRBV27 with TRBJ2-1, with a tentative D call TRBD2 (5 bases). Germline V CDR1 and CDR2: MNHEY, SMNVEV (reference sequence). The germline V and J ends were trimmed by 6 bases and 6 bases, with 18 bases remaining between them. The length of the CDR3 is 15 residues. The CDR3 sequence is CASSLWTLSINEQFF. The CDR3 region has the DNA TGTGCCAGCAGCCTTTGGACTCTATCAATCAATGAGCAGTTCTTC.

The CDR3 sequence: CASSLDPGGSGNTIYF. CDR3 nucleotide sequence: TGTGCCAGCAGCTTGGATCCGGGCGGCTCTGGAAACACCATATATTTT. The rearrangement uses TRBV5-6 and TRBJ1-3; no clear D. Germline V CDR1 and CDR2: SGHDT, YYEEEE. The V gene lost 0 bases and the J gene lost 0 bases, with 10 bases spanning the gap. This CDR3 is 16 amino acids long.

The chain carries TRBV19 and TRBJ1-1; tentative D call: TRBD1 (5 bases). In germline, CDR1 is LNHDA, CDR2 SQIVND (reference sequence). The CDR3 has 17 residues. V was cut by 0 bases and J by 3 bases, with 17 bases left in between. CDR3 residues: CASSIDSRTRRDTEAFF. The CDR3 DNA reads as TGTGCCAGTAGTATAGACTCACGGACAAGGCGGGACACTGAAGCTTTCTTT.

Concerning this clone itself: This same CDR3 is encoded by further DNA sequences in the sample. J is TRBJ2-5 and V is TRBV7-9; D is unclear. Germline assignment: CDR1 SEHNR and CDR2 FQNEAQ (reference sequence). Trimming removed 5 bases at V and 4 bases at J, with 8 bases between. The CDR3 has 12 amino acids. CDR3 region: CASSPQGETQYF. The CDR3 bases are TGTGCCAGCAGCCCACAAGGAGAGACCCAGTACTTC.

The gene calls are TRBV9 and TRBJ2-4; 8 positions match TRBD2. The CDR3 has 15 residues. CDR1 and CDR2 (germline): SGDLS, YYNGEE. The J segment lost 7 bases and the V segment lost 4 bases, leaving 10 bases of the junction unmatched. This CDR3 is CASSPPGGAGNIQYF. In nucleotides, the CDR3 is TGTGCCAGCAGCCCCCCCGGGGGGGCCGGGAACATTCAGTACTTC.

As DNA, the CDR3 is TGTGCCAGCAGCCCTCTAGGGACAGGGAGCTACGAGCAGTACTTC. It codes for CASSPLGTGSYEQYF. The chain is built from TRBV11-2 and TRBJ2-7; 9 bases are a match to TRBD1. This CDR3 contains 15 residues. V dropped 5 bases and J dropped 3; count of bases not matched to a gene: 8. The V gene's germline CDR1 is SGHAT and CDR2 FQNNGV.

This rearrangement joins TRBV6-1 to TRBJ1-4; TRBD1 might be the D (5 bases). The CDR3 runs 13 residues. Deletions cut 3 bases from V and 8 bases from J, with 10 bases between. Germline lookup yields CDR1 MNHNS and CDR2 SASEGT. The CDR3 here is CASSESGNEKLFF. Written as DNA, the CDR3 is TGTGCCAGCAGTGAGTCAGGGAACGAAAAACTGTTTTTT.

For the CDR3, the DNA is TGTGCCTGGAGTGTACAAGAATACGAGCAGTACTTC. Translated: CAWSVQEYEQYF. The chain employs TRBV30 and TRBJ2-7; D is ambiguous. The germline gives CDR1 GTSNPN, CDR2 SVGIG (reference sequence). Between the trimmed V and J ends, which lost 0 bases and 4 bases, there was a span of 7 bases. CDR3 length: 12 residues.

CDR3 nucleotide sequence: TGTGCCAGCAGCTTCAGACTAGCGGGAGATATTCAGTACTTC. Translating gives CASSFRLAGDIQYF. The gene calls are TRBV11-2 and TRBJ2-4; TRBD2 matches at 12 bases. This CDR3 is built from 14 residues. CDR1 is SGHAT, CDR2 FQNNGV, per germline. The ends lost 3 bases at V and 10 bases at J; junction bases unmatched: 4.